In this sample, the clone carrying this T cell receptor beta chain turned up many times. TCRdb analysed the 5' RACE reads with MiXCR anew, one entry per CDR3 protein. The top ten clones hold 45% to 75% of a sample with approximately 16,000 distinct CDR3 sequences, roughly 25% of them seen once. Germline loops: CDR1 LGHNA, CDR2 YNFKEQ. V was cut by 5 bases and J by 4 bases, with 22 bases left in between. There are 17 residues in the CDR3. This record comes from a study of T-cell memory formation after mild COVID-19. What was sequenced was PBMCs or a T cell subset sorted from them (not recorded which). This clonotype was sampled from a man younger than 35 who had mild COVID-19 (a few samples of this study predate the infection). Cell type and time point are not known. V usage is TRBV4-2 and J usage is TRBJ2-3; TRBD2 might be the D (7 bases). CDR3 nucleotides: TGTGCCAGCAGCGCCGCCCTTCTGAGGGGGGGCGCAGATACGCAGTATTTT. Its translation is CASSAALLRGGADTQYF.